This T cell receptor (beta chain) was captured by sequencing in a study of OX40 agonist ivuxolimab in advanced cancers. About the study as a whole: Ivuxolimab was an agonistic, fully human IgG2 monoclonal antibody directed against OX40 (CD134), a costimulatory receptor. Partial responses occurred in three dose-escalation patients, of whom one had hepatocellular carcinoma and two had cutaneous melanoma. Peripheral TCRbeta sequencing aimed to test whether ivuxolimab altered TCR sequence diversity and caused clonal T-cell expansion. The monotherapy dose-escalation portion (N of about 47 patients) of the phase I ivuxolimab trial is reported in the paper. Prior anti-PD-1, anti-PD-L1 or anti-CTLA-4 therapy was permitted, and 40% of dose-escalation patients had received checkpoint inhibitors. Of the 50 to 55 patients in dose escalation, some 20 had hepatocellular carcinoma, some 15 had melanoma, 9 had renal cell carcinoma and 9 had head and neck cancer. Intravenous ivuxolimab was administered to patients every 2 weeks at six dose levels: 0.01, 0.1, 0.3, 1.5, 3 and 10 mg/kg. The dose-escalation cohort was almost 85% male with a mean age of 60 years, ranging from about 20 to 80.

A note on this clone: The specificity of this receptor is unknown. Base qualities are missing; no much larger clone stands one base away.

Patients with a history of autoimmune disease or receiving systemic immunosuppression were excluded from the trial. Peripheral blood for TCR sequencing was collected from all dose cohorts at baseline, on cycle 4 day 1, and on cycle 7 day 1. Samples came from an open-label, multicenter, first-in-human phase I dose-escalation trial of ivuxolimab. The trial enrolled adults with locally advanced or metastatic head and neck squamous cell, hepatocellular, melanoma or renal cell carcinoma. Before TCR sequencing, CD4+ and CD8+ T cells were separately sorted from peripheral blood. Spanning cysteine to phenylalanine, the CDR3 consists of 12 amino acids. The DNA shown is the 36-base CDR3, in frame from base 1. Deletion took 2 bases off V and 3 bases off J, with a span of 3 bases between the germline ends. Via the germline V gene, CDR1 is MGHDK and CDR2 SYGVNS. Genomic DNA was isolated from the sorted cells so that the TCRbeta CDR3 region could be sequenced. The immunoSEQ Assay was used for sequencing of TCRbeta CDR3 regions. TCRdb limited this immuneACCESS table to in-frame rearrangements with V and J called. A share of clones is missing; checked studies link under half to unresolved V genes, and the rest is unexplained. The sample table shows some 72,000 clones, and 92% are seen once. The ten largest clonotypes hold approximately 11% of the sample.

The investigation overall reported the following: In the 0.1-3.0 mg/kg groups, partial responders had among the lowest normalized peripheral clonal expansion, particularly in CD8+ T cells. Antigen specificity was not determined for the clonally expanded peripheral T cells. On average, CD8+ T cells showed more expanded clones than CD4+ T cells after ivuxolimab. Low levels of normalized T-cell clonal expansion were also seen in some patients who did not respond. At doses of 0.1 to 3.0 mg/kg, clonal expansion of both CD4+ and CD8+ blood T cells was observed from baseline to week 6.

The chain is made from TRBV25-1 and TRBJ2-3, with the D gene not confidently named. The receptor comes from an adult with an advanced solid tumor such as melanoma, head and neck, liver or kidney cancer. Sample: CD4+ or CD8+ T cells sorted from blood, taken in a trial of the OX40 agonist ivuxolimab. The DNA sequence is as follows: TGTGCCAGCAGTGAAGTGACAGATACGCAGTATTTT. Its product reads: CASSEVTDTQYF.